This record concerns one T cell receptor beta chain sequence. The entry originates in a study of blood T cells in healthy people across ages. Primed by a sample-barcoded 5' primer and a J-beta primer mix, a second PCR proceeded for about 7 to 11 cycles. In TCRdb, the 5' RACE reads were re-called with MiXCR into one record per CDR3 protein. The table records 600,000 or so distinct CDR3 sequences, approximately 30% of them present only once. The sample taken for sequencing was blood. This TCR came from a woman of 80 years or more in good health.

DNA for the CDR3: TGTGCCACCAGTGATCCAGGTAGACGGTACACCGGGGAGCTGTTTTTT. Translation: CATSDPGRRYTGELFF. V usage is TRBV24-1 and J usage is TRBJ2-2, with D uncertain. Germline values: CDR1 KGHDR, CDR2 SFDVKD. Trimming took off 3 bases at V and 3 bases at J, with 13 bases between the two ends. The CDR3 runs 16 residues.